A single sample gave rise to the 11 T cell receptor beta chains below, sequenced in a study of T cells after yellow fever vaccination. TCRdb re-called the 5' RACE reads through MiXCR, storing one row per CDR3 protein. The sample includes 100,000 to 150,000 distinct CDR3 sequences, roughly 10% of them seen just once. The sample was CD8+ T cells sorted from PBMCs, taken on the day of the yellow fever booster vaccination. These receptors came from a man in his late teens or twenties who received the YFV17D yellow fever vaccine.

The DNA for the CDR3 is TGTGCCAGCAGTTACTCCCCCATCGACAGGGTTTCTGGCTACACCTTC. It is translated as CASSYSPIDRVSGYTF. The chain is built from TRBV6-2 or TRBV6-3 and TRBJ1-2, with 7 bases fitting TRBD1. This CDR3 comprises 16 residues. V lost 0 bases to trimming and J lost 7 bases; unmatched junction nucleotides: 11. CDR1 is MNHEY and CDR2 is SVGEGT in the germline V gene.

This chain joins TRBV10-3 and TRBJ1-5; no clear D. Trimming stripped 3 bases from V and 3 bases from J, with 12 bases between. The germline gives CDR1 ENHRY, CDR2 SYGVKD. The CDR3 has 15 residues. The CDR3: CAISEGQTINQPQHF. The CDR3 DNA follows: TGTGCCATCAGTGAAGGGCAGACCATCAATCAGCCCCAGCATTTT.

V is TRBV4-3 and J is TRBJ1-2; 7 bases match TRBD1. The CDR3 sequence is 13 residues long. V dropped 1 base and J dropped 8; count of bases not matched to a gene: 4. Germline V gene data show CDR1 as LGHNA and CDR2 as YSLEER. For the CDR3, the DNA is TGCGCCAGCAGCCAAGGACAGGGCTGGGGCTACACCTTC. This codes for CASSQGQGWGYTF.

The rearrangement joins TRBV2 to TRBJ1-1; the D is unclear. Germline V lookup: CDR1 SNHLY, CDR2 FYNNEI. There are 16 residues in the CDR3. V lost 8 bases and J lost 2, with 21 bases in between. The CDR3 nucleotides read TGTGCCAGCGGACCCCCTGAGGAGTATTCAAACACTGAAGCTTTCTTT. Protein: CASGPPEEYSNTEAFF. Looking up the rest from reference TRBV2 and TRBJ1-1 gives the full variable domain: EPEVTQTPSHQVTQMGQEVILRCVPISNHLYFYWYRQILGQKVEFLVSFYNNEISEKSEIFDDQFSVERPDGSNFTLKIRSTKLEDSAMYFCASGPPEEYSNTEAFFGQGTRLTVV.

The chain links TRBV10-3 to TRBJ1-1; 8 bases map to TRBD1. CDR1 is ENHRY, CDR2 SYGVKD, per germline. The J segment lost 1 base and the V segment lost 6 bases, leaving 4 bases of the junction unmatched. The CDR3 contains 14 residues. This chain's CDR3 is CAIRDREWNTEAFF. The CDR3, as DNA: TGTGCCATCAGGGACAGGGAGTGGAACACTGAAGCTTTCTTT.

This clonotype was seen ten or more times. CDR3 loop: CASSLAGPYTDTQYF. The DNA of the CDR3 is TGCGCCAGCAGCTTGGCGGGGCCTTACACAGATACGCAGTATTTT. The chain is built from TRBV5-1 and TRBJ2-3, with D perhaps TRBD1 or TRBD2 (5 bases each). The CDR3 is 15 amino acids. Germline CDR1 SGHRS, CDR2 YFSETQ. V lost 0 bases and J lost 2, with 10 bases in between.

The chain has TRBV5-4 and TRBJ2-3; D is ambiguous. V lost 4 bases to trimming and J lost 3 bases, with 18 bases between them. From germline, CDR1 is SGHNT and CDR2 YYREEE (reference sequence). This CDR3 has 16 residues. CDR3 protein: CASSTASYGRTDTQYF. Here the CDR3 DNA reads TGTGCCAGCAGCACCGCCTCGTATGGTCGGACAGATACGCAGTATTTT.

Only a few counts were recorded for this clonotype. The V gene is TRBV27, the J gene TRBJ2-1; possibly TRBD1 for D (6 bases). CDR3 length equals 16 residues. CDR1 and CDR2 from the germline V gene are MNHEY and SMNVEV (reference sequence). The V gene lost 0 bases and the J gene lost 3 bases, with 12 bases spanning the gap. DNA for the CDR3: TGTGCCAGCAGTTTATCGACAGGAATAGTCTACAATGAGCAGTTCTTC. Residues: CASSLSTGIVYNEQFF.

V is TRBV5-1 and J is TRBJ2-5, with a possible D match to TRBD1 (6 bases). The germline V gene has CDR1 SGHRS and CDR2 YFSETQ. The CDR3 has 15 residues. V was pared by 0 bases and J by 7 bases, with 16 bases between. CDR3 sequence reads: CASSLEDRWKMTQYF. The CDR3 bases are TGCGCCAGCAGCTTGGAGGACAGATGGAAGATGACCCAGTACTTC.

The DNA of the CDR3 is TGTGCCAGCAGTCGCAGGGTGGGCGGTGAGCAGTTCTTC. It translates to CASSRRVGGEQFF. The chain couples TRBV2 to TRBJ2-1, with a weak D call TRBD1 (5 bases). The CDR3 has 13 residues. V was trimmed by 5 bases and J by 9 bases, leaving 14 bases between them. Germline CDR1 is SNHLY and CDR2 is FYNNEI.

In the case of this clonotype: The junction shows a germline mismatch at one end, possibly a read error. This chain connects TRBV10-2 to TRBJ2-7; 9 positions agree with TRBD2. The CDR3 runs to 12 residues. Germline V gene sequence: CDR1 WSHSY, CDR2 SAAADI. CDR3 protein: CASSVTSGPRDF. In nucleotides, the CDR3 is TGCGCCAGCAGTGTAACTAGCGGGCCTCGGGACTTC.